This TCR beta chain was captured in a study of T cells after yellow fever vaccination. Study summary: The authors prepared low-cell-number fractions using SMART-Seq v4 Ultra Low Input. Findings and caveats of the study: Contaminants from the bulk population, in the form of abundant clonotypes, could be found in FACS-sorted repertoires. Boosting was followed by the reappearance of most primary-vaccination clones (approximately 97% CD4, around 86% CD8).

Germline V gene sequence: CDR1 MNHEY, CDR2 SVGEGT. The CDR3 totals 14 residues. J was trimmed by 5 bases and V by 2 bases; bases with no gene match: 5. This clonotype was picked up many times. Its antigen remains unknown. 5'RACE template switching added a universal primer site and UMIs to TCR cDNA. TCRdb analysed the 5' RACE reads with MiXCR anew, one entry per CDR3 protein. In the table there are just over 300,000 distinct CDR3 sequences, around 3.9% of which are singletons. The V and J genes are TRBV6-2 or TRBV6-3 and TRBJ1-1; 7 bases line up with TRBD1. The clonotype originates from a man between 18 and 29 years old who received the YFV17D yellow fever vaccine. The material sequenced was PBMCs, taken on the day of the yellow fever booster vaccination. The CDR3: CASSYKGGWTEAFF. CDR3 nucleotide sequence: TGTGCCAGCAGTTACAAAGGGGGCTGGACTGAAGCTTTCTTT.